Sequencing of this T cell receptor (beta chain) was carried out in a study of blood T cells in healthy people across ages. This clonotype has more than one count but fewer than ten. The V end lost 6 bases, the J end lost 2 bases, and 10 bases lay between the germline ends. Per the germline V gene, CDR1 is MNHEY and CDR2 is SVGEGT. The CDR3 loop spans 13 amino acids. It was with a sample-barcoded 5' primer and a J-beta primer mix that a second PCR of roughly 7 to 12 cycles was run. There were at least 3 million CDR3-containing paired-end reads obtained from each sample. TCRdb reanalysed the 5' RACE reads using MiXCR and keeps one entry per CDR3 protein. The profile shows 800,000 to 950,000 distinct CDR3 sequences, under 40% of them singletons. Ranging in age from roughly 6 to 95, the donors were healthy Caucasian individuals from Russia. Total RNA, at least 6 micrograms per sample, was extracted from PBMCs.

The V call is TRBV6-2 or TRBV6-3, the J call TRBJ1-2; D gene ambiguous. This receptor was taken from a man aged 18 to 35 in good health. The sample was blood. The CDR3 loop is CASRPADNYGYTF. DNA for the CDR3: TGTGCCAGCAGACCGGCAGACAACTATGGCTACACCTTC.